This T cell receptor beta chain was found in a study of T-cell reconstitution after alpha-beta-depleted transplantation in children (dated by TCRdb to 2016 to 2017). Some background on the complete study: T-cell immune reconstitution after TCRalphabeta/CD19-depleted allogeneic hematopoietic cell transplantation in children was quantitatively tracked in the study by means of TCR repertoire profiling.

V is clipped by 7 bases and J by 2 bases, and the sequence between their germline boundaries is 15 bases long. From the cysteine up to the phenylalanine, the CDR3 has a length of 14 residues. The entry retains the CDR3 DNA only, 42 bases that are in frame from base 1. The germline V gene yields SGHRS for CDR1 and YFSETQ for CDR2. Library preparation used PCR. Sequencing relied on an Illumina HiSeq 2500. To normalize quantification of the TCRbeta repertoire, the TCR libraries were built with molecular barcoding that relied on unique molecular identifiers. The public reads were reprocessed in TCRdb via fastp at Q25 and MiXCR, keeping in-frame beta chains. Entries are consolidated by CDR3 protein sequence, retaining the most common genes and DNA. The sample table lists roughly 590,000 distinct CDR3 sequences, approximately 17% of them with a count of one. The top ten clonotypes cover approximately 1% of the sample.

This clonotype has a count of ten or more. Its antigen is not yet known. No base quality values were provided; no much bigger clone lies one nucleotide off. The receptor comes from a human donor who donated a stem cell graft to a child with acute myeloid leukemia. The specimen was PBMCs from the stem cell graft donor, collected from the stem cell graft. This sequence uses TRBV5-1 and TRBJ2-5; no confident D gene assignment can be made. Read as DNA, the sequence is TGCGCCAGCTACAGCCCGGGCAGACAAGAGACCCAGTACTTC. It codes for CASYSPGRQETQYF.